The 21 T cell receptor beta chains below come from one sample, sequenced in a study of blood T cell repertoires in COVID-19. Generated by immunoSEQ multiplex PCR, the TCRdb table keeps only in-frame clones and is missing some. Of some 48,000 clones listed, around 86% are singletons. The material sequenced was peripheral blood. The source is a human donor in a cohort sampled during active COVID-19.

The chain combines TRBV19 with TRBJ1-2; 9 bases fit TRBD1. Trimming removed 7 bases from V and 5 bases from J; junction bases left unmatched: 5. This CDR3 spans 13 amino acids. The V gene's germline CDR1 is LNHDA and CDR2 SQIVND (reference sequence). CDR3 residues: CASNPGQGYGYTF. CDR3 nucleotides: TGTGCCAGTAACCCGGGACAGGGTTATGGCTACACCTTC. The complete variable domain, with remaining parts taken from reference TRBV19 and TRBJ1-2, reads DGGITQSPKYLFRKEGQNVTLSCEQNLNHDAMYWYRQDPGQGLRLIYYSQIVNDFQKGDIAEGYSVSREKKESFPLTVTSAQKNPTAFYLCASNPGQGYGYTFGSGTRLTVV.

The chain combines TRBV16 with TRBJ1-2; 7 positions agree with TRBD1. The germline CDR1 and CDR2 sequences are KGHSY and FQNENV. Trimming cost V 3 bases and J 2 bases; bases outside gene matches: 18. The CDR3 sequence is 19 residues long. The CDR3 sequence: CASSHGGLFGDRENYGYTF. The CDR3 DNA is TGTGCCAGCAGCCATGGGGGCCTCTTTGGTGACAGGGAAAACTATGGCTACACCTTC. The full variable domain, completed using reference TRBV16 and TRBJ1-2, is GEEVAQTPKHLVRGEGQKAKLYCAPIKGHSYVFWYQQVLKNEFKFLISFQNENVFDETGMPKERFSAKCLPNSPCSLEIQATKLEDSAVYFCASSHGGLFGDRENYGYTFGSGTRLTVV.

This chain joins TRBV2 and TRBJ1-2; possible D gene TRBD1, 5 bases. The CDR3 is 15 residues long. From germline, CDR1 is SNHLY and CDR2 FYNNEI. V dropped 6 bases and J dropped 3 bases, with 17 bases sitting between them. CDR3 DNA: TGTGCCAGCAGCGATATGGGACTGTTCGACTATGGCTACACCTTC. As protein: CASSDMGLFDYGYTF. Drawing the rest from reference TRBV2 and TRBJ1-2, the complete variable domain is EPEVTQTPSHQVTQMGQEVILRCVPISNHLYFYWYRQILGQKVEFLVSFYNNEISEKSEIFDDQFSVERPDGSNFTLKIRSTKLEDSAMYFCASSDMGLFDYGYTFGSGTRLTVV.

The CDR3 is CASSIGVGGVLNYGYTF. DNA of the CDR3: TGTGCCAGCAGCATAGGGGTTGGGGGGGTACTTAACTATGGCTACACCTTC. This chain links TRBV9 with TRBJ1-2, with D perhaps TRBD1 (5 bases). V was shortened by 4 bases and J by 1 base, with 20 bases between the two germline ends. Germline CDR1 and CDR2: SGDLS and YYNGEE. This CDR3 region has 17 residues.

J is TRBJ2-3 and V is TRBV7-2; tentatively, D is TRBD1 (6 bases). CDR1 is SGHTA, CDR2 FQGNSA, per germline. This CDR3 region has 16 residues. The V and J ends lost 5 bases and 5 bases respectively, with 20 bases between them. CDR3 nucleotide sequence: TGTGCCAGCAGCCCTAAGACAGGCCCTCAGGGAGATACGCAGTATTTT. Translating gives CASSPKTGPQGDTQYF.

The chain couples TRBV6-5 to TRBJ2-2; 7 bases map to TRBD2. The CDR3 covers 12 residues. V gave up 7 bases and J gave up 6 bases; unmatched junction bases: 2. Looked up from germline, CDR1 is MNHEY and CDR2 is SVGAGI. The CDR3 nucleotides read TGTGCCAGCAAGCGGGGCCCCGGGGAGCTGTTTTTT. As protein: CASKRGPGELFF.

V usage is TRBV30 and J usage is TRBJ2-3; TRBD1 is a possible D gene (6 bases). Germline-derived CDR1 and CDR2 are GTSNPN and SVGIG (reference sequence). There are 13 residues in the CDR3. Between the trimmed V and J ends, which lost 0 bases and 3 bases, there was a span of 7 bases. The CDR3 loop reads CAWSVRGTDTQYF. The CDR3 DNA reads TGTGCCTGGAGTGTTAGGGGGACAGATACGCAGTATTTT.

The chain's CDR3 is CAWIPQGKESGYTF. The CDR3, as DNA: TGTGCCTGGATCCCACAGGGAAAGGAAAGTGGCTACACCTTC. This chain uses TRBV30 with TRBJ1-2; possible D gene TRBD1, 6 bases. The CDR3 spans 14 residues. V was trimmed by 4 bases and J by 7 bases, leaving 19 bases between them. In germline, CDR1 is GTSNPN, CDR2 SVGIG (reference sequence).

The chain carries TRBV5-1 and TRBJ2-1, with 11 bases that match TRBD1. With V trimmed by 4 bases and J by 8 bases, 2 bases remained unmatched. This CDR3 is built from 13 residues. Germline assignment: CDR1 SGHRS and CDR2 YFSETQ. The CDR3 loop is CASSGQGAHEQFF. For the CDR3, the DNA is TGCGCCAGCAGCGGACAGGGGGCCCATGAGCAGTTCTTC. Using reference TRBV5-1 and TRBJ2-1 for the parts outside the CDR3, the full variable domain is KAGVTQTPRYLIKTRGQQVTLSCSPISGHRSVSWYQQTPGQGLQFLFEYFSETQRNKGNFPGRFSGRQFSNSRSEMNVSTLELGDSALYLCASSGQGAHEQFFGPGTRLTVL.

The CDR3 DNA is TGTGCCAGCAGTTTTAGGCAGGACACTGAAGCTTTCTTT. Translated, it gives CASSFRQDTEAFF. This rearrangement joins TRBV27 to TRBJ1-1; D unresolved. This CDR3 contains 13 residues. Germline V gene lookup returns CDR1 MNHEY and CDR2 SMNVEV (reference sequence). Trimming left V 3 bases short and J 3 bases short, with 8 bases between.

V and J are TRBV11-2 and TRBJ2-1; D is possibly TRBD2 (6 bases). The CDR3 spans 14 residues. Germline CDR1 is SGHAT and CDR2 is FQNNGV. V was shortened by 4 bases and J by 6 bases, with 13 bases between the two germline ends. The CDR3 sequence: CASSSIRRVNEQFF. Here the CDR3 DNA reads TGTGCCAGCAGCTCCATAAGGAGGGTCAATGAGCAGTTCTTC.

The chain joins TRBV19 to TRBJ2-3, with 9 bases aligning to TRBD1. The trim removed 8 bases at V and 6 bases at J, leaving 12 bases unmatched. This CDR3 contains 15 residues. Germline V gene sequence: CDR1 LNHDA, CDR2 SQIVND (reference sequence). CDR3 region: CASGQGSYEGDTQYF. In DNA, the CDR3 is TGTGCCAGTGGACAGGGGAGTTACGAAGGGGATACGCAGTATTTT.

CDR3 nucleotide sequence: TGCAGTGCTAGTGGCGGGAGGGCCGTAGTTGAGACCCAGTACTTC. It codes for CSASGGRAVVETQYF. This chain connects TRBV20-1 to TRBJ2-5; the match to TRBD2 covers 9 bases. J was trimmed by 5 bases and V by 3 bases; bases with no gene match: 10. Germline V gene sequence: CDR1 DFQATT, CDR2 SNEGSKA (reference sequence). This CDR3 is 15 amino acids long.

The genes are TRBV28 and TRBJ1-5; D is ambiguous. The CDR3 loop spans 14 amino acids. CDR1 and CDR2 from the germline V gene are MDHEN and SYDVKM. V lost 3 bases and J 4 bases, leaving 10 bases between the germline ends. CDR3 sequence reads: CASSLTVPNQPQHF. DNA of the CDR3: TGTGCCAGCAGTTTGACTGTACCTAATCAGCCCCAGCATTTT.

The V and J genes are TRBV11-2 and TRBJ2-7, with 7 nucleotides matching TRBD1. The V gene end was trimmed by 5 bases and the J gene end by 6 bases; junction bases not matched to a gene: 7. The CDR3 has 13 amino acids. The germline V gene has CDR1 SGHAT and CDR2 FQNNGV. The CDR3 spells CASSATGRSEQYF. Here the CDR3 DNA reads TGTGCCAGCAGCGCGACAGGGCGCTCCGAGCAGTACTTC. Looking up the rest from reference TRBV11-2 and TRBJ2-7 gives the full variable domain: EAGVAQSPRYKIIEKRQSVAFWCNPISGHATLYWYQQILGQGPKLLIQFQNNGVVDDSQLPKDRFSAERLKGVDSTLKIQPAKLEDSAVYLCASSATGRSEQYFGPGTRLTVT.

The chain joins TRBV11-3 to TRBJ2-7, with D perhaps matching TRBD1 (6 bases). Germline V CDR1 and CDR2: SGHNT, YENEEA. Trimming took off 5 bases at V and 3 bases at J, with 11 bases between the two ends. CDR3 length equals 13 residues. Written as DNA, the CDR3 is TGTGCCAGCAGCCCCGGACAGTTCTACGAGCAGTACTTC. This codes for CASSPGQFYEQYF. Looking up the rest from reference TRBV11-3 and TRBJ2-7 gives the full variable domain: EAGVVQSPRYKIIEKKQPVAFWCNPISGHNTLYWYLQNLGQGPELLIRYENEEAVDDSQLPKDRFSAERLKGVDSTLKIQPAELGDSAVYLCASSPGQFYEQYFGPGTRLTVT.

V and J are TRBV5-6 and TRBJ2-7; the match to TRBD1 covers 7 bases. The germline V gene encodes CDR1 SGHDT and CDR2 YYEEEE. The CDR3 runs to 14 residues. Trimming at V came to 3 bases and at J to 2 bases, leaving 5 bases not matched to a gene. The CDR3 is CASSWGQSTYEQYF. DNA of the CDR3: TGTGCCAGCAGCTGGGGACAGTCTACCTACGAGCAGTACTTC.

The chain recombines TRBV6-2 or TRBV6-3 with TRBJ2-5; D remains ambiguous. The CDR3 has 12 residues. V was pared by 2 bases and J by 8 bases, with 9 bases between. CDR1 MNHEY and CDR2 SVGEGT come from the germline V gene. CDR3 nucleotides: TGTGCCAGCAGTTACCTGGCGGAAACCCAGTACTTC. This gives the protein CASSYLAETQYF.

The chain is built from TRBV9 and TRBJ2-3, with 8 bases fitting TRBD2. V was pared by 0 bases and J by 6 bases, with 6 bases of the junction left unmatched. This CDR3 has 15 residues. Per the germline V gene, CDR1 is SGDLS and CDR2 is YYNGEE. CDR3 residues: CASSVVSSGADTQYF. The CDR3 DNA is TGTGCCAGCAGCGTAGTGAGTAGCGGGGCCGATACGCAGTATTTT.

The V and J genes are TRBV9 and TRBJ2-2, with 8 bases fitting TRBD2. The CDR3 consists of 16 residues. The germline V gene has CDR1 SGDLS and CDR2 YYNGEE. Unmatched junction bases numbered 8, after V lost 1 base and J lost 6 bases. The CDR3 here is CASSVSAGGSSGELFF. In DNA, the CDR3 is TGTGCCAGCAGCGTAAGCGCGGGGGGCTCCTCCGGGGAGCTGTTTTTT.

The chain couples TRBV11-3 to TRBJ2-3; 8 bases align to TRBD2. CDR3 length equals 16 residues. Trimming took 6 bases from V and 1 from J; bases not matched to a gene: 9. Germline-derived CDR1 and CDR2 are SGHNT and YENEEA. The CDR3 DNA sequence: TGTGCCAGCAGTAGCGGGACGGCGCGGGGCACAGATACGCAGTATTTT. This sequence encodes CASSSGTARGTDTQYF.